This TCR beta chain was documented in a study of graft-versus-host responses after intestinal transplantation (dated by TCRdb to the early 2020s). For the wider study: Recipients received multivisceral, liver-intestinal, or isolated intestinal transplants. All recipients received anti-thymocyte globulin induction followed by maintenance tacrolimus and steroids for 3 to 4 years. Bulk TCR-beta CDR3 sequencing was used to track graft-versus-host and host-versus-graft alloreactive T cell clones in the graft, circulation and bone marrow after intestinal transplantation. Alloreactive clones were identified by sequencing pre-transplant mixed lymphocyte reaction products and comparing these products with unstimulated pre-transplant donor and recipient T cells. The cohort enrolled roughly 25 intestinal transplant recipients including one retransplant, and 3 patients lacking pretransplant specimens were excluded. A peak of at least 4% donor T cells among recipient peripheral blood mononuclear cells was the definition used for donor T cell macrochimerism. Samples from a few later patients were sequenced in-house on an Illumina MiSeq with MiXCR processing rather than by the commercial service. Study-wide findings and limitations: The relatively low number and heterogeneity of intestinal transplant patients limited the conclusions. In patients with donor T cell macrochimerism, the allografts had high GvH to HvG T cell clonal ratios. Peak levels of circulating GvH clones were associated with declines in HvG clones early after transplant. GvH clones were detected in recipient bone marrow, and some of these GvH clones were observed earlier in ileal mucosa or blood, consistent with an intestinal mucosal origin.

The time point label corresponds to: cells obtained before transplantation from donor or recipient. CD3+CD4+ and CD3+CD8+ populations were FACS-sorted from unstimulated pre-transplant donor and recipient cells taken from spleen or lymph nodes. About this clone: The target of this receptor is not known. Qualities for individual bases were not recorded, and no much larger clone is one base off.

Libraries were prepared through the immunoSEQ multiplex PCR assay. For most patients, genomic DNA was isolated with the Qiagen DNeasy Blood and Tissue Kit and sent frozen to Adaptive Biotechnologies for TCR sequencing. For most patients, high-throughput TCR-beta CDR3 sequencing of genomic DNA was performed by Adaptive Biotechnologies. As for the original processing: TCR sequencing data for 15 to 20 patients were retrieved from Adaptive's ImmunoSEQ software; three other patients were processed with MiXCR and VDJtools. CD4 versus CD8 sorting errors were corrected by removing sequences found in both subsets at a frequency ratio below 5:1. CDR3 nucleotide sequences shared between donor and recipient were removed because the origin of such sequences could not be assigned. At least 2-fold expansion over unstimulated cells and a minimum CFSE-low frequency of 0.002% (template counts) or 0.001% (read counts) were required for clones to be classified as alloreactive. A clone was considered mappable if detected in the sequenced pre-transplant spleen, lymph node, or MLR CFSE-low populations of the donor or recipient. The cumulative frequency of alloreactive clones was calculated as a percentage of all sequences, weighted by copy number. As stored in TCRdb, this immuneACCESS dataset retains in-frame rearrangements with V and J assigned. A fraction of the clones does not appear; measured against another copy, unresolved V genes explain less than half of the discrepancy, and the remainder lacks a known reason. V, J and clone size were drawn from that table, and D and trimming were deduced from the DNA. The sample table shows about 100,000 clones, and about 90% are seen once. Over 0.75% of the sample is held by the ten biggest clonotypes.

The cysteine opens and the phenylalanine closes a CDR3 of 13 amino acids. The DNA shown is the 39-base CDR3, in frame from base 1. V gives up 7 bases and J gives up 7 bases, and the segment between their germline ends measures 16 bases. The germline V gene provides CDR1 SQVTM and CDR2 ANQGSEA. The sequence was obtained from a human donor who was the organ donor for an intestinal transplant. The material was unstimulated CD4+ T cells sorted from spleen or lymph node cells, obtained before transplant. The chain was built from TRBV29-1 and TRBJ1-4, with the D gene not clear enough to name. CDR3 region: CSASAEFGEKLFF. The sequence in DNA is TGCAGCGCCTCAGCGGAGTTCGGTGAAAAACTGTTTTTT.